The 21 T cell receptor beta chains reported below all come from one sample, sequenced in a study of regulatory T cells in long-lasting Graves disease. The sample's time point: newly diagnosed GD, antithyroid drugs for less than 3 months. RNA isolated from PBMCs was used to make the TCR library. Arm-PCR of CDR3 regions with iRepertoire HTBI primers generated TCR beta libraries. MiXCR, applied by TCRdb to the multiplex PCR reads, yields one record per CDR3 protein. Of about 430,000 distinct CDR3 sequences listed, approximately 15% are singletons. The same sample was also studied in work on T cells in Graves' hyperthyroidism and ophthalmopathy.

This sample comprised peripheral blood mononuclear cells (PBMCs), obtained at new diagnosis, from a patient treated with antithyroid drugs. These TCRs come from a woman in her 40s with Graves disease.

The J gene is TRBJ2-1, the V gene TRBV28; D not resolved. The V end lost 1 base, the J end lost 6 bases, and 13 bases lay between the germline ends. Germline CDR1 is MDHEN and CDR2 is SYDVKM. CDR3 length: 15 residues. The CDR3 protein is CASSLYPGYSNEQFF. In DNA form, the CDR3 reads TGTGCCAGCAGTTTATACCCCGGATATAGCAATGAGCAGTTCTTC. Looking up the rest from reference TRBV28 and TRBJ2-1 gives the full variable domain: DVKVTQSSRYLVKRTGEKVFLECVQDMDHENMFWYRQDPGLGLRLIYFSYDVKMKEKGDIPEGYSVSREKKERFSLILESASTNQTSMYLCASSLYPGYSNEQFFGPGTRLTVL.

This clonotype has at least ten counts. The rearrangement uses TRBV29-1 and TRBJ2-5, with D tentatively TRBD1 (5 bases). V was clipped by 4 bases and J by 7 bases, with 13 bases between them. Germline V gives CDR1 SQVTM, CDR2 ANQGSEA. The CDR3 covers 12 residues. CDR3 sequence (DNA): TGCAGCGTTGTGACAGACCAGGGGACCCAGTACTTC. Protein product: CSVVTDQGTQYF.

This clonotype was counted ten times or more. This rearrangement joins TRBV5-1 to TRBJ2-2; TRBD1 agrees at 9 bases. The CDR3 extends over 14 amino acids. Losses at the gene ends were 6 bases for V and 1 base for J; bases not matched to a gene: 1. The germline V gene has CDR1 SGHRS and CDR2 YFSETQ. The CDR3 loop is CASTDRGNTGELFF. Written as DNA, the CDR3 is TGCGCCAGCACGGACAGGGGGAACACCGGGGAGCTGTTTTTT.

The sample holds many counts of this clonotype. J is TRBJ2-7 and V is TRBV29-1, with a tentative D call TRBD1 (6 bases). V shed 6 bases and J shed 2 bases, with 14 bases lying between them. Germline loops: CDR1 SQVTM, CDR2 ANQGSEA. This CDR3 contains 13 residues. The CDR3 protein is CSVEGHRAYEQYF. CDR3 in DNA: TGCAGCGTCGAGGGACACAGAGCCTACGAGCAGTACTTC.

This clonotype showed up many times. This CDR3 reads CASSSKTSGQETQYF. The CDR3, as DNA: TGTGCCAGCAGCTCCAAGACTAGCGGACAAGAGACCCAGTACTTC. The chain couples TRBV7-6 to TRBJ2-5, with TRBD2 matching 9 bases. This CDR3 is 15 amino acids long. The germline V gene encodes CDR1 SGHVS and CDR2 FNYEAQ. V was clipped by 4 bases and J by 2 bases; unmatched bases: 5.

As to this clonotype: This may stem from a read error, because a much larger clone lies one nucleotide away. V gene TRBV11-2 combines with J gene TRBJ2-5; 10 nucleotides match TRBD2. The CDR3 is 15 residues long. V lost 4 bases to trimming and J lost 5 bases; unmatched junction nucleotides: 7. CDR1 is SGHAT, CDR2 FQNNGV, per germline. The CDR3 loop is CASSSSSGGWETQYF. For the CDR3, the DNA is TGTGCCAGCAGCTCCTCTAGCGGGGGTTGGGAGACCCAGTACTTC.

This clonotype appeared many times. The gene calls are TRBV7-2 and TRBJ2-5, with 9 positions matching TRBD1. Germline-derived CDR1 and CDR2 are SGHTA and FQGNSA. The CDR3 is 15 amino acids. V lost 5 bases to trimming and J lost 2 bases; unmatched junction nucleotides: 6. CDR3 DNA sequence: TGTGCCAGCAGCACGGGACAGGGTCCGCAAGAGACCCAGTACTTC. This codes for CASSTGQGPQETQYF.

Many counts were recorded for this clonotype. J is TRBJ2-5 and V is TRBV28; TRBD1 matches 10 bases. Germline-derived CDR1 and CDR2 are MDHEN and SYDVKM. The CDR3 runs to 14 residues. V shed 5 bases and J 5 bases; nucleotides not matched to a gene: 5. The CDR3 bases are TGTGCCAGCAGTGAGGACAGGGGGTACGAGACCCAGTACTTC. This translates into CASSEDRGYETQYF. Combining the CDR3 with reference TRBV28 and TRBJ2-5 gives the whole variable domain DVKVTQSSRYLVKRTGEKVFLECVQDMDHENMFWYRQDPGLGLRLIYFSYDVKMKEKGDIPEGYSVSREKKERFSLILESASTNQTSMYLCASSEDRGYETQYFGPGTRLLVL.

This clonotype was seen at least ten times. The rearrangement links TRBV12-3 or TRBV12-4 to TRBJ1-2; 7 nucleotides line up with TRBD1. CDR3 length: 13 amino acids. V shed 5 bases and J 8 bases; nucleotides not matched to a gene: 8. For the CDR3, the DNA is TGTGCCAGCAGTAGACAGGGTAGAGAGGGCTACACCTTC. Amino acids: CASSRQGREGYTF.

Worth noting for this clonotype: This sequence may be a read error, since a much larger clone differs from it by one base. J is TRBJ2-2 and V is TRBV28; D possibly corresponds to TRBD1 (7 bases). This CDR3 has 15 amino acids. In germline, CDR1 is MDHEN, CDR2 SYDVKM. DNA for the CDR3: TGTGCCAACAGTTTAGACAGGGAGGACACCGGGGAGCTGTTTTTT. Its protein product is CANSLDREDTGELFF.

CDR3 sequence reads: CASSPAGTGGVYGYTF. The CDR3 region has the DNA TGCGCCAGCAGTCCAGCCGGGACAGGGGGCGTCTATGGCTACACCTTC. The rearrangement links TRBV5-1 to TRBJ1-2; 12 nucleotides agree with TRBD1. The CDR3 has 16 amino acids. Germline CDR1 SGHRS, CDR2 YFSETQ. Trimming cost V 5 bases and J 4 bases; bases outside gene matches: 9.

This clonotype was observed many times. The chain carries TRBV15 and TRBJ2-2; a possible D gene is TRBD1 (5 bases). Deletions cut 0 bases from V and 0 bases from J, with 11 bases between. Germline V gene data show CDR1 as LNHNV and CDR2 as YYDKDF (reference sequence). The CDR3 is 17 amino acids. The CDR3 reads CATSRDLTGSNTGELFF. CDR3 DNA sequence: TGTGCCACCAGCAGAGATCTCACAGGCTCGAACACCGGGGAGCTGTTTTTT.

This clonotype has only a few counts. V gene TRBV6-2 or TRBV6-3 combines with J gene TRBJ2-1; D possibly corresponds to TRBD1 (5 bases). CDR1 is MNHEY and CDR2 is SVGEGT in the germline V gene. This CDR3 has 17 residues. Trimming left V 5 bases short and J 2 bases short, with 19 bases between. CDR3: CASSEGLGQKAYNEQFF. CDR3 sequence (DNA): TGTGCCAGCAGTGAAGGGTTGGGGCAGAAGGCCTACAATGAGCAGTTCTTC.

The sample holds many counts of this clonotype. V usage is TRBV20-1 and J usage is TRBJ1-4, with a weak D call TRBD1 (5 bases). The germline gives CDR1 DFQATT, CDR2 SNEGSKA (reference sequence). The V end was cut by 0 bases, the J end by 7 bases, with 15 bases between. This CDR3 spans 15 amino acids. The CDR3 DNA reads as TGCAGTGCTAGAGATCCTGGTGGGGCCGGTGAAAAACTGTTTTTT. Translated: CSARDPGGAGEKLFF.

The chain joins TRBV7-9 to TRBJ2-3; TRBD2 aligns across 9 bases. V lost 5 bases and J lost 0; bases outside the gene matches: 12. The V gene's germline CDR1 is SEHNR and CDR2 FQNEAQ (reference sequence). This CDR3 is built from 18 residues. The CDR3 DNA reads TGTGCCAGCAGCCCCCCTTGGGTCCTAGCGGGGAGCACAGATACGCAGTATTTT. Translation gives CASSPPWVLAGSTDTQYF.

The chain carries TRBV13 and TRBJ2-7; TRBD2 might be the D (6 bases). The CDR3 contains 16 residues. Germline V gene data show CDR1 as PRHDT and CDR2 as FYEKMQ (reference sequence). The ends were cut back, 4 bases at V and 6 bases at J, with 22 bases in the middle. The CDR3 DNA sequence: TGTGCCAGCAGCTCCGACCAACTAGCCGAGGCGTCCGAGCAGTACTTC. Protein sequence: CASSSDQLAEASEQYF.

This clonotype was detected ten times or more. The chain carries TRBV11-3 and TRBJ2-5; unclear D gene. CDR1 is SGHNT, CDR2 YENEEA, per germline. V lost 5 bases, J lost 1 base, and 11 bases lay in between. This CDR3 comprises 14 residues. CDR3 region: CASSPHQRQETQYF. The CDR3, as DNA: TGTGCCAGCAGCCCTCATCAGCGCCAAGAGACCCAGTACTTC.

This clonotype was observed many times. V and J are TRBV4-3 and TRBJ2-7, with D unclear. The CDR3 length is 15 residues. The germline V gene encodes CDR1 LGHNA and CDR2 YSLEER. The ends were cut back, 0 bases at V and 2 bases at J, with 11 bases in the middle. The CDR3 coding sequence is TGCGCCAGCAGCCAAGACAGCGCCAAAGCCTACGAGCAGTACTTC. Its translation: CASSQDSAKAYEQYF.

This clonotype was detected many times. The chain employs TRBV7-9 and TRBJ2-3; 7 bases fit TRBD1. CDR1 and CDR2 from the germline V gene are SEHNR and FQNEAQ (reference sequence). Unmatched junction bases numbered 8, after V lost 1 base and J lost 4 bases. The CDR3 has 16 amino acids. CDR3 residues: CASSLVQYRGADTQYF. The CDR3 bases are TGTGCCAGCAGCTTAGTTCAGTACAGGGGCGCAGATACGCAGTATTTT.

As to this clonotype: The junction does not match germline at one end; this may be a read error. The gene calls are TRBV15 and TRBJ2-7; D gene uncertain. The germline V gene encodes CDR1 LNHNV and CDR2 YYDKDF (reference sequence). The CDR3 totals 15 residues. CDR3 nucleotides: TGTGCCACCAGCGGAGATTTGGGGAATGCCTACGAGCAGTACTTC. Its protein is CATSGDLGNAYEQYF.

Details on this clonotype: It is unclear where the CDR3 begins or ends on the DNA, so no DNA is shown, and the CDR3 is as TCRdb lists it. The chain recombines TRBV24-1 with TRBJ2-5; TRBD2, as called in the table, went unchecked against the DNA. The CDR3 extends over 24 residues, inclusive of both ends. Looked up from germline, CDR1 is KGHDR and CDR2 is SFDVKD. CDR3 sequence: CATRDSALYLCASSWMDLKETQYF.